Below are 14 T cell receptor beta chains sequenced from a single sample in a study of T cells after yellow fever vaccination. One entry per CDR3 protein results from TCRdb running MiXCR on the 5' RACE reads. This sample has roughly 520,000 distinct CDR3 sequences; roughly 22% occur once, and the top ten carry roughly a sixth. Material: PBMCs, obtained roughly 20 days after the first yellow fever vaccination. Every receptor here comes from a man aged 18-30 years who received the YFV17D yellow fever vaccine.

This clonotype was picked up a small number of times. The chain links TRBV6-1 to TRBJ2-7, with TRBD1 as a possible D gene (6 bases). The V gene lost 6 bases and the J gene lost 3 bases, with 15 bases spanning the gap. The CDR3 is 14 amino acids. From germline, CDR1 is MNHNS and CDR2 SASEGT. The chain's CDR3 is CASRPTGSIYEQYF. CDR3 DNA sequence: TGTGCCAGCAGGCCCACAGGGAGCATCTACGAGCAGTACTTC.

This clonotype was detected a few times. CDR3 sequence reads: CASSERRRGGPQHF. CDR3 DNA sequence: TGTGCCAGCAGTGAACGGCGGCGGGGGGGGCCCCAGCATTTT. The chain combines TRBV6-1 with TRBJ1-5; D possibly corresponds to TRBD1 (5 bases). V was clipped by 2 bases and J by 9 bases, with 14 bases between them. Germline-derived CDR1 and CDR2 are MNHNS and SASEGT. The CDR3 runs 14 residues.

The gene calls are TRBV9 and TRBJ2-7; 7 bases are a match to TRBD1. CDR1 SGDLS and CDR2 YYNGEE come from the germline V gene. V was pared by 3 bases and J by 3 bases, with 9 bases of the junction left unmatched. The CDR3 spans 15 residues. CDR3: CASSATGTEYYEQYF. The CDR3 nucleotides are TGTGCCAGCAGCGCCACCGGGACAGAATACTACGAGCAGTACTTC.

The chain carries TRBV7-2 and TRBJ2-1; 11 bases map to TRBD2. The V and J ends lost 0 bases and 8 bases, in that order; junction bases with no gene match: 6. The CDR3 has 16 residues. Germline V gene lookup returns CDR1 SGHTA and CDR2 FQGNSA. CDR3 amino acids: CASSLALAGGFDEQFF. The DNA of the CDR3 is TGTGCCAGCAGCTTAGCCCTAGCGGGGGGCTTTGATGAGCAGTTCTTC.

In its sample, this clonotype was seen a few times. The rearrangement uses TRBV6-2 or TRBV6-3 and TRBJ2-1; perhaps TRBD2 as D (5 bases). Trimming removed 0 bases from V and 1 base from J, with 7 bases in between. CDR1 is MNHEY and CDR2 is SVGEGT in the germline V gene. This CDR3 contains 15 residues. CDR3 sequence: CASSYSTGSYNEQFF. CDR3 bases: TGTGCCAGCAGTTACTCGACGGGGTCCTACAATGAGCAGTTCTTC.

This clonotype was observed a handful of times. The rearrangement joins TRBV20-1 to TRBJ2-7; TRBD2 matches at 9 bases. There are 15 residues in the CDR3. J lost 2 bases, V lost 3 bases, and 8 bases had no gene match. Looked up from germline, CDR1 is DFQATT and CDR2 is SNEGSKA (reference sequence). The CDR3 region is CSARTTGLAPYEQYV. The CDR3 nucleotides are TGCAGTGCTAGGACAACGGGACTAGCACCCTACGAGCAGTACGTC.

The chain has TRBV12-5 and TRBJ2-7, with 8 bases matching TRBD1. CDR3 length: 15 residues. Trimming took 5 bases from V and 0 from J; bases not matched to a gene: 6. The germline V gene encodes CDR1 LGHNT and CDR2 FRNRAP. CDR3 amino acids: CASGPWDRSSYEQYF. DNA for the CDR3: TGTGCTAGTGGTCCCTGGGACAGGAGCTCCTACGAGCAGTACTTC.

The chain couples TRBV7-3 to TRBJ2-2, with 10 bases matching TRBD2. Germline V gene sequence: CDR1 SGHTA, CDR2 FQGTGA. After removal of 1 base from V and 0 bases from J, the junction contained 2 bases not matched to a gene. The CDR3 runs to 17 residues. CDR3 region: CASSLNGLAANTGELFF. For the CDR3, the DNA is TGTGCCAGCAGCTTAAACGGACTAGCGGCGAACACCGGGGAGCTGTTTTTT.

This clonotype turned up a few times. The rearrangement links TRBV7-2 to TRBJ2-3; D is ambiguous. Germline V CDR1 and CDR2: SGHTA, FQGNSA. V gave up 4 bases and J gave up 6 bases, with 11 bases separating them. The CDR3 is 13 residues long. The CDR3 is CASSSIKEDTQYF. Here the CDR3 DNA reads TGTGCCAGCAGCTCGATAAAGGAGGATACGCAGTATTTT.

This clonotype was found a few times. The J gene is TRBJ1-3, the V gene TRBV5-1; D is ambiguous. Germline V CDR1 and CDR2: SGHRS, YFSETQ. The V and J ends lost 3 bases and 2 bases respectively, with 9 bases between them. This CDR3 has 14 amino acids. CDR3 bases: TGCGCCAGCAGCTCCGACACCCCTGGAAACACCATATATTTT. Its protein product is CASSSDTPGNTIYF.

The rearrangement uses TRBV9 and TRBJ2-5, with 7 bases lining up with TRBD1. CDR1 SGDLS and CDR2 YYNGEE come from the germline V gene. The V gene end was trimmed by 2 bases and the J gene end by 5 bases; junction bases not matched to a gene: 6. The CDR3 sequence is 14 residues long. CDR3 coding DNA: TGTGCCAGCAGCGTCGACAGGGCGGGTGAGACCCAGTACTTC. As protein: CASSVDRAGETQYF.

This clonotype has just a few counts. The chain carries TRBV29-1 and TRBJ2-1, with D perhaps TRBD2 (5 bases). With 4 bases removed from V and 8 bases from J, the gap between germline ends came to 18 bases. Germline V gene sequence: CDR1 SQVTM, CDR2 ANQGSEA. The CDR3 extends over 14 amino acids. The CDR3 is CSVAPSGYWDEQFF. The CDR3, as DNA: TGCAGCGTTGCGCCCAGCGGTTATTGGGATGAGCAGTTCTTC.

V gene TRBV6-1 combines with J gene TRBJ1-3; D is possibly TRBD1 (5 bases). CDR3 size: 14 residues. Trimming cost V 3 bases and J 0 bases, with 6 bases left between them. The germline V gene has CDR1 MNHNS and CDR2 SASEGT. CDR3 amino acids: CASSEGGSGNTIYF. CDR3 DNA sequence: TGTGCCAGCAGTGAGGGGGGCTCTGGAAACACCATATATTTT.

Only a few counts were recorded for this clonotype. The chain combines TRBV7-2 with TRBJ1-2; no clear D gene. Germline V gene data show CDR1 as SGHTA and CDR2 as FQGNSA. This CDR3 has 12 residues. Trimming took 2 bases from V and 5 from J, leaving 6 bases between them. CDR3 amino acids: CASSLMGYGYTF. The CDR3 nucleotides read TGTGCCAGCAGCTTAATGGGGTATGGCTACACCTTC. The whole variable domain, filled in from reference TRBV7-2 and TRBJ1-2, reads GAGVSQSPSNKVTEKGKDVELRCDPISGHTALYWYRQSLGQGLEFLIYFQGNSAPDKSGLPSDRFSAERTGGSVSTLTIQRTQQEDSAVYLCASSLMGYGYTFGSGTRLTVV.